The 3 T cell receptor beta chains listed next were all sequenced from one sample in a study of Graves' ophthalmopathy and Graves' hyperthyroidism. As the template, RNA transcripts were used to amplify TCR beta CDR3 regions. First-round RT-PCR with HTBI primers preceded a second-round multiplex PCR. In TCRdb, the multiplex PCR reads were re-called with MiXCR into one record per CDR3 protein. The sample carries about 1.2 million distinct CDR3 sequences, approximately 35% recorded once. Source material: peripheral blood or thyroid tissue (not recorded which). These receptors originate from an adult man with Graves' hyperthyroidism.

For this clonotype: A much larger clonotype is one base distant, so this may be a read error. The chain carries TRBV15 and TRBJ1-1, with 12 bases identical to TRBD1. This CDR3 contains 17 residues. Germline V gene lookup returns CDR1 LNHNV and CDR2 YYDKDF (reference sequence). V was pared by 0 bases and J by 11 bases, with 13 bases of the junction left unmatched. This chain's CDR3 is CATSREVGTGGRLDAFF. In nucleotides, the CDR3 is TGTGCCACCAGCAGAGAGGTCGGGACAGGGGGCCGTCTGGACGCTTTCTTT.

This clonotype was seen repeatedly, ten times or more. V usage is TRBV6-2 or TRBV6-3 and J usage is TRBJ1-1; D is unclear. CDR3 length: 15 amino acids. The V end lost 6 bases, the J end lost 8 bases, and 22 bases lay between the germline ends. The V gene's germline CDR1 is MNHEY and CDR2 SVGEGT. This CDR3 is CASRHSLDRSREAFF. CDR3 nucleotide sequence: TGTGCCAGCAGACATTCCTTGGACCGGTCTCGGGAAGCTTTCTTT.

This clonotype was found a few times. Here the CDR3 DNA reads TGTGCCAGCAGCCTCCATAGCACCGAGCAGTACTTC. The encoded protein is CASSLHSTEQYF. This rearrangement joins TRBV7-9 to TRBJ2-7; D not certain. The V gene lost 5 bases and the J gene lost 6 bases, with 11 bases spanning the gap. CDR1 is SEHNR and CDR2 is FQNEAQ in the germline V gene (reference sequence). CDR3 length: 12 amino acids.